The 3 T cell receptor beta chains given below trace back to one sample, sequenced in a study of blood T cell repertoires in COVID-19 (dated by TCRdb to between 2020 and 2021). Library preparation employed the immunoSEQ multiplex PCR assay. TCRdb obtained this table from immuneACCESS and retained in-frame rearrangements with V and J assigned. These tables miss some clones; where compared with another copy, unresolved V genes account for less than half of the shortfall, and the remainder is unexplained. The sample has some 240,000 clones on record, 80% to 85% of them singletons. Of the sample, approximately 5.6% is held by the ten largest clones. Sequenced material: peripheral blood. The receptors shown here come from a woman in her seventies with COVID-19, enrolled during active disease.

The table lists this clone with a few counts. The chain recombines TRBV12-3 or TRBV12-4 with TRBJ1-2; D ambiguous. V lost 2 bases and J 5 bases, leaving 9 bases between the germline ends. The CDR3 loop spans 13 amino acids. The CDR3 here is CASSLNGLYGYTF. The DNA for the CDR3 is TGTGCCAGCAGTTTAAACGGGTTATATGGCTACACCTTC.

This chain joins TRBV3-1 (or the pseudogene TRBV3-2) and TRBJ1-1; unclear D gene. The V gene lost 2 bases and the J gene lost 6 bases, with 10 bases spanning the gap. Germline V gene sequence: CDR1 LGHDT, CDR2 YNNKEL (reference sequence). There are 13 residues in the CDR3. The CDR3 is CASSQMRPSEAFF. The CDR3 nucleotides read TGTGCCAGCAGCCAAATGCGGCCCTCTGAAGCTTTCTTT.

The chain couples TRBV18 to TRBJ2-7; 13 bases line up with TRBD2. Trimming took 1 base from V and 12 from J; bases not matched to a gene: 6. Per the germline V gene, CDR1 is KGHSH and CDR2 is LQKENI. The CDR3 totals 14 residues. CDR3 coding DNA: TGTGCCAGCTCACCACTCGGACTAGCGGGAGAGGTGTACTTC. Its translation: CASSPLGLAGEVYF.